The 20 T cell receptor beta chains below all came from one sample that was sequenced in a study of T cell responses to AZD1222 COVID-19 vaccine. Profiling relied on immunoSEQ multiplex PCR, and the TCRdb table lists in-frame clones only, not all of them. The sample has over 100,000 clones; roughly 90% are singletons. Sequencing used peripheral blood, obtained 28 days after the second AZD1222 dose. These receptors came from an adult who received the AZD1222 COVID-19 vaccine.

The rearrangement joins TRBV7-2 to TRBJ1-6; D is unclear. This CDR3 contains 16 residues. Trimming removed 4 bases at V and 4 bases at J, with 14 bases between. Germline assignment: CDR1 SGHTA and CDR2 FQGNSA. The CDR3 reads CASSSIPRGYNSPLHF. CDR3 bases: TGTGCCAGCAGCTCAATACCTCGAGGGTATAATTCACCCCTCCACTTT.

The chain combines TRBV29-1 with TRBJ2-7, with a tentative D call TRBD2 (6 bases). The CDR3 consists of 11 residues. CDR1 SQVTM and CDR2 ANQGSEA come from the germline V gene. With 3 bases removed from V and 3 bases from J, the gap between germline ends came to 6 bases. The CDR3 here is CSVEEGYEQYF. The CDR3 DNA sequence: TGCAGCGTTGAGGAGGGCTACGAGCAGTACTTC.

The J gene is TRBJ1-4, the V gene TRBV7-8; 10 nucleotides match TRBD1. The ends lost 5 bases at V and 6 bases at J; junction bases unmatched: 12. Germline loops: CDR1 SGHVS, CDR2 FQNEAQ. The CDR3 loop spans 17 amino acids. The CDR3 bases are TGTGCCAGCAGCCTACTTCTCCCGGGACAGGGGTATGAAAAACTGTTTTTT. Translation: CASSLLLPGQGYEKLFF.

The chain has TRBV19 and TRBJ2-1; the match to TRBD2 covers 10 bases. The CDR3 spans 17 residues. Per the germline V gene, CDR1 is LNHDA and CDR2 is SQIVND (reference sequence). Trimming at V came to 3 bases and at J to 4 bases, leaving 9 bases not matched to a gene. CDR3 nucleotides: TGTGCCAGTAGTATCACGAAACTAGCGGGGCTTTACAATGAGCAGTTCTTC. Its protein product is CASSITKLAGLYNEQFF.

The V gene is TRBV11-2, the J gene TRBJ1-3; 7 bases are a match to TRBD1. This CDR3 is 18 amino acids long. Germline V lookup: CDR1 SGHAT, CDR2 FQNNGV. Unmatched junction bases numbered 12, after V lost 3 bases and J lost 1 base. The CDR3 loop reads CASSFLLGQTSSGNTIYF. The DNA of the CDR3 is TGTGCCAGCAGCTTCCTCTTGGGACAGACCAGTTCTGGAAACACCATATATTTT.

The chain employs TRBV29-1 and TRBJ2-5; 8 nucleotides line up with TRBD1. The germline V gene has CDR1 SQVTM and CDR2 ANQGSEA. V lost 7 bases and J lost 4; bases outside the gene matches: 8. The CDR3 extends over 13 amino acids. The CDR3 is CSAEDRDGETQYF. The CDR3 nucleotides are TGCAGCGCCGAGGACAGGGACGGAGAGACCCAGTACTTC.

The V and J genes are TRBV4-1 and TRBJ1-6; D is unclear. Germline V gene lookup returns CDR1 MGHRA and CDR2 YSYEKL. The CDR3 has 13 residues. V shed 4 bases and J shed 8 bases, with 9 bases lying between them. The CDR3 loop reads CASSPGQDSPLHF. In nucleotides, the CDR3 is TGCGCCAGCAGCCCTGGGCAGGATTCACCCCTCCACTTT.

The chain employs TRBV5-5 and TRBJ1-5; D unclear. Germline V lookup: CDR1 SGHKS, CDR2 YYEKEE (reference sequence). This CDR3 region has 15 residues. V lost 2 bases and J lost 1, with 10 bases in between. The CDR3 nucleotides are TGTGCCAGCAGCTTATTAGGGCAGAGCAATCAGCCCCAGCATTTT. Its translation is CASSLLGQSNQPQHF.

V gene TRBV7-2 combines with J gene TRBJ1-1; possibly TRBD1 for D (5 bases). The CDR3 has 16 amino acids. Germline CDR1 SGHTA, CDR2 FQGNSA. V was trimmed by 5 bases and J by 4 bases, leaving 20 bases between them. CDR3 in amino acids: CASSLSPAGGGTEAFF. DNA of the CDR3: TGTGCCAGCAGCCTAAGCCCAGCGGGCGGGGGCACTGAAGCTTTCTTT.

This clone was observed a single time. The chain carries TRBV18 and TRBJ1-5; D is perhaps TRBD1 (6 bases). CDR1 is KGHSH and CDR2 is LQKENI in the germline V gene. The CDR3 is 15 residues long. V was cut by 6 bases and J by 3 bases, with 15 bases left in between. CDR3: CASSGSGQNNQPQHF. The CDR3 DNA reads TGTGCCAGCTCGGGAAGTGGACAGAACAATCAGCCCCAGCATTTT.

This chain connects TRBV10-3 to TRBJ1-4; 7 nucleotides match TRBD1. Unmatched junction bases numbered 8, after V lost 2 bases and J lost 8 bases. Germline CDR1 reads ENHRY; CDR2 reads SYGVKD. CDR3 size: 15 residues. CDR3 in DNA: TGTGCCATCAGTGAGCGGACAGGACTTGAGGAAAAACTGTTTTTT. Protein sequence: CAISERTGLEEKLFF.

This clone appeared once. The chain has TRBV11-1 and TRBJ2-1; 8 bases are shared with TRBD1. The junction had 3 bases not matched to a gene; V was cut back by 6 bases and J by 5 bases. CDR1 and CDR2 (germline): SGHAT, FQDESV (reference sequence). The CDR3 runs to 13 residues. CDR3 in DNA: TGTGCCAGCAGTTGGGACAGGAACAATGAGCAGTTCTTC. It codes for CASSWDRNNEQFF.

J is TRBJ1-4 and V is TRBV7-2; 9 nucleotides match TRBD1. The junction had 4 bases not matched to a gene; V was cut back by 1 base and J by 7 bases. The CDR3 contains 15 residues. Germline V gives CDR1 SGHTA, CDR2 FQGNSA. The CDR3 region has the DNA TGTGCCAGCAGCTTAGGGGGACAGGGAGGTGAAAAACTGTTTTTT. It yields the protein CASSLGGQGGEKLFF.

V gene TRBV11-2 combines with J gene TRBJ1-3; TRBD1 is a possible D gene (5 bases). The CDR3 totals 15 residues. V was trimmed by 1 base and J by 4 bases, leaving 11 bases between them. The V gene's germline CDR1 is SGHAT and CDR2 FQNNGV. As DNA, the CDR3 is TGTGCCAGCAGCTTAGTCGACGGGGGGGGAAACACCATATATTTT. This sequence encodes CASSLVDGGGNTIYF.

V and J are TRBV7-8 and TRBJ1-2, with D possibly being TRBD1 (5 bases). The V end was cut by 5 bases, the J end by 4 bases, with 8 bases between. This CDR3 spans 12 amino acids. CDR1 is SGHVS, CDR2 FQNEAQ, per germline. The CDR3 sequence: CASSPQGYGYTF. The CDR3, as DNA: TGTGCCAGCAGCCCCCAGGGCTATGGCTACACCTTC.

The V gene is TRBV11-2, the J gene TRBJ1-2; no definite D call. Trimming removed 7 bases from V and 6 bases from J, with 21 bases in between. This CDR3 has 15 residues. Germline lookup yields CDR1 SGHAT and CDR2 FQNNGV. The CDR3 DNA reads TGTGCCAGCAACATTGGATTAACCGGGGTTGATGGCTACACCTTC. Translating gives CASNIGLTGVDGYTF.

V and J are TRBV7-2 and TRBJ2-5; no clear D. Germline CDR1 SGHTA, CDR2 FQGNSA. Trimming removed 4 bases at V and 4 bases at J, with 10 bases between. The CDR3 is made up of 13 amino acids. The CDR3 DNA follows: TGTGCCAGCAGCTCGTATTCAGGAGAGACCCAGTACTTC. Its translation: CASSSYSGETQYF.

This clone came up once. The chain joins TRBV6-2 or TRBV6-3 to TRBJ1-1, with D perhaps matching TRBD1 (6 bases). CDR1 and CDR2 from the germline V gene are MNHEY and SVGEGT. There are 16 residues in the CDR3. Trimming took off 2 bases at V and 0 bases at J, with 13 bases between the two ends. The chain's CDR3 is CASSYTSTGLNTEAFF. The CDR3 nucleotides are TGTGCCAGCAGTTACACTTCGACAGGACTGAACACTGAAGCTTTCTTT.

The chain couples TRBV28 to TRBJ1-4; D is uncertain. Trimming stripped 7 bases from V and 5 bases from J, with 11 bases between. Germline V gene lookup returns CDR1 MDHEN and CDR2 SYDVKM. The CDR3 contains 13 residues. The CDR3 region has the DNA TGTGCCAGCATGGGATTCCAGAATGAAAAACTGTTTTTT. As protein: CASMGFQNEKLFF.

In its sample, this clone was seen a few times. The chain combines TRBV19 with TRBJ1-2, with unresolved D. This CDR3 is 14 amino acids long. From germline, CDR1 is LNHDA and CDR2 SQIVND (reference sequence). The ends were cut back, 3 bases at V and 9 bases at J, with 17 bases in the middle. For the CDR3, the DNA is TGTGCCAGTAGTATTTCGGGCAGAGCCTTTCGCTACACCTTC. Its protein product is CASSISGRAFRYTF.